This entry lists 26 T cell receptor beta chains sequenced from one sample in a study of response to subunit inactivated influenza vaccine. MiXCR, run by TCRdb on the RT-PCR reads, gives a single entry per CDR3 protein. The sample has a few hundred thousand distinct CDR3 sequences, 6% to 9% seen once. The sample in question was PBMCs from blood, obtained around 2 years after vaccination. The receptor source for this set is a man between 50 and 69 years old who received an inactivated influenza vaccine.

This rearrangement joins TRBV6-2 or TRBV6-3 to TRBJ2-7; 7 bases fit TRBD2. This CDR3 region has 18 residues. The germline V gene encodes CDR1 MNHEY and CDR2 SVGEGT. Trimming cost V 2 bases and J 3 bases; bases outside gene matches: 16. DNA for the CDR3: TGTGCCAGCAGTTACGCCCCCCGATCGGGCGGGAGACTCTACGAGCAGTACTTC. Its translation: CASSYAPRSGGRLYEQYF.

In this sample, this clonotype turned up a few times. The gene calls are TRBV5-1 and TRBJ2-1, with D tentatively TRBD2 (5 bases). Per the germline V gene, CDR1 is SGHRS and CDR2 is YFSETQ. The CDR3 runs to 15 residues. V was shortened by 2 bases and J by 0 bases, with 9 bases between the two germline ends. CDR3 in DNA: TGCGCCAGCAGCTTAGCGGCCCCCTCCTACAATGAGCAGTTCTTC. This sequence encodes CASSLAAPSYNEQFF.

This clonotype was counted at least ten times. The J gene is TRBJ1-3, the V gene TRBV20-1; D might be TRBD1 (6 bases). The CDR3 covers 17 residues. Germline lookup yields CDR1 DFQATT and CDR2 SNEGSKA (reference sequence). Trimming removed 0 bases from V and 2 bases from J, with 17 bases in between. The CDR3 is CSARDPGLGATGNTIYF. Written as DNA, the CDR3 is TGCAGTGCTAGAGATCCCGGTTTGGGGGCGACTGGAAACACCATATATTTT.

This clonotype has more than one count but fewer than ten. The V gene is TRBV18, the J gene TRBJ2-3; D is undetermined. The V and J ends lost 3 bases and 2 bases respectively, with 9 bases between them. Per the germline V gene, CDR1 is KGHSH and CDR2 is LQKENI. The CDR3 covers 14 residues. CDR3 protein: CASSPPPATDTQYF. CDR3 nucleotide sequence: TGTGCCAGCTCACCTCCCCCGGCCACAGATACGCAGTATTTT.

This clonotype was recorded a few times. The chain joins TRBV15 to TRBJ1-2, with no clear D. This CDR3 comprises 13 residues. Trimming pared 1 base from V and 5 bases from J, leaving 8 bases between. Germline values: CDR1 LNHNV, CDR2 YYDKDF (reference sequence). This chain's CDR3 is CATSRGAEYGYTF. For the CDR3, the DNA is TGTGCCACCAGCAGAGGGGCAGAATATGGCTACACCTTC.

This clonotype was observed many times. The chain combines TRBV7-8 with TRBJ1-1; D might be TRBD1 (5 bases). CDR1 and CDR2 (germline): SGHVS, FQNEAQ. V lost 2 bases to trimming and J lost 7 bases, with 11 bases between them. This CDR3 comprises 13 residues. CDR3 DNA: TGTGCCAGCAGCTTAACGCGACAGAATGAAGCTTTCTTT. It specifies CASSLTRQNEAFF.

This clonotype was picked up a small number of times. Germline and junction disagree at one end, which may indicate a read error. The rearrangement uses TRBV7-4 and TRBJ2-7; 9 bases map to TRBD1. This CDR3 spans 10 amino acids. Looked up from germline, CDR1 is SGHVT and CDR2 is SQSDAQ. This chain's CDR3 is CASSPGQGGF. The DNA for the CDR3 is TGTGCCAGCAGCCCGGGACAGGGAGGTTTC.

The rearrangement uses TRBV20-1 and TRBJ2-2, with 8 bases matching TRBD2. Losses at the gene ends were 6 bases for V and 2 bases for J; bases not matched to a gene: 5. The CDR3 totals 14 residues. Germline V gene data show CDR1 as DFQATT and CDR2 as SNEGSKA (reference sequence). The CDR3 protein is CSARSGGNTGELFF. The DNA for the CDR3 is TGCAGTGCGCGGAGCGGGGGAAACACCGGGGAGCTGTTTTTT.

This clonotype was counted a few times. The rearrangement links TRBV7-8 to TRBJ2-5; the match to TRBD2 covers 7 bases. Germline CDR1 and CDR2: SGHVS and FQNEAQ. There are 17 residues in the CDR3. J gave up 5 bases and V 5 bases, and 17 bases lay outside the gene matches. Here the CDR3 reads CASSLLTGTNFGETQYF. As DNA, the CDR3 is TGTGCCAGCAGCCTATTGACCGGGACTAACTTCGGCGAGACCCAGTACTTC. Full variable domain (outside the CDR3, taken from reference TRBV7-8 and TRBJ2-5): GAGVSQSPRYKVAKRGQDVALRCDPISGHVSLFWYQQALGQGPEFLTYFQNEAQLDKSGLPSDRFFAERPEGSVSTLKIQRTQQEDSAVYLCASSLLTGTNFGETQYFGPGTRLLVL.

The sample holds a few counts of this clonotype. The V call is TRBV27, the J call TRBJ2-5, with 8 bases matching TRBD1. V shed 7 bases, J shed 5 bases, and the junction held 15 bases outside the gene matches. The CDR3 loop spans 16 amino acids. Germline lookup yields CDR1 MNHEY and CDR2 SMNVEV (reference sequence). The CDR3 loop is CASTSSVQGARETQYF. The CDR3 region has the DNA TGTGCCAGCACCTCAAGTGTTCAGGGGGCCCGCGAGACCCAGTACTTC.

This clonotype came up many times. The rearrangement uses TRBV4-2 and TRBJ2-7, with 8 nucleotides matching TRBD2. The CDR3 covers 18 residues. Germline values: CDR1 LGHNA, CDR2 YNFKEQ. V trimming: 3 bases; J trimming: 0 bases; junction bases outside the gene matches: 13. Here the CDR3 DNA reads TGTGCCAGCAGCCACCCAAGCCCCCAGCGGGAGTACTCCTACGAGCAGTACTTC. Translating it yields CASSHPSPQREYSYEQYF.

This rearrangement joins TRBV11-2 to TRBJ1-6, with a possible D match to TRBD1 (5 bases). Germline lookup yields CDR1 SGHAT and CDR2 FQNNGV. The CDR3 is 13 amino acids. Trimming took 5 bases from V and 7 from J, leaving 9 bases between them. The CDR3: CASSPDINSPLHF. DNA for the CDR3: TGTGCCAGCAGCCCGGACATAAATTCACCCCTCCACTTT.

V is TRBV30 and J is TRBJ2-7; 9 positions match TRBD1. Germline V gene sequence: CDR1 GTSNPN, CDR2 SVGIG (reference sequence). With 0 bases clipped from V and 4 bases from J, the junction kept 13 bases outside the gene matches. This CDR3 comprises 17 residues. CDR3 sequence (DNA): TGTGCCTGGAGTGTACTAGGTTCCGGGACAGGGAAATACGAGCAGTACTTC. Translation gives CAWSVLGSGTGKYEQYF.

This clonotype was observed a handful of times. The chain has TRBV7-8 and TRBJ2-1, with 11 bases lining up with TRBD2. CDR3 length equals 17 residues. The germline gives CDR1 SGHVS, CDR2 FQNEAQ. Trimming took 5 bases from V and 12 from J; bases not matched to a gene: 18. CDR3 in amino acids: CASSHTISGGAPEGQFF. CDR3 DNA sequence: TGTGCCAGCAGCCATACTATTAGCGGGGGGGCCCCAGAGGGGCAGTTCTTC.

This clonotype was seen only a few times. This rearrangement joins TRBV20-1 to TRBJ2-3, with TRBD2 matching 10 bases. Trimming removed 1 base from V and 6 bases from J; junction bases left unmatched: 7. CDR1 is DFQATT, CDR2 SNEGSKA, per germline (reference sequence). This CDR3 comprises 15 residues. The CDR3 reads CSARVPAGGPDTQYF. In nucleotides, the CDR3 is TGCAGTGCTAGAGTGCCAGCGGGGGGGCCGGATACGCAGTATTTT.

V is TRBV6-5 and J is TRBJ1-5; perhaps TRBD1 as D (6 bases). Trimming left V 4 bases short and J 2 bases short, with 18 bases between. The germline CDR1 and CDR2 sequences are MNHEY and SVGAGI. This CDR3 has 17 residues. In nucleotides, the CDR3 is TGTGCCAGCAGTTCGTCGGGGGGGCGGCGGGGCAATCAGCCCCAGCATTTT. Its protein is CASSSSGGRRGNQPQHF.

The chain's CDR3 is CASSFIRDDGYTF. The CDR3 region has the DNA TGCGCCAGCAGCTTTATACGCGATGATGGCTACACCTTC. This chain uses TRBV5-1 with TRBJ1-2; no clear D. CDR1 and CDR2 (germline): SGHRS, YFSETQ. The CDR3 contains 13 residues. V lost 2 bases and J lost 6, with 11 bases in between. The entire variable domain, with the rest obtained from reference TRBV5-1 and TRBJ1-2, is as follows: KAGVTQTPRYLIKTRGQQVTLSCSPISGHRSVSWYQQTPGQGLQFLFEYFSETQRNKGNFPGRFSGRQFSNSRSEMNVSTLELGDSALYLCASSFIRDDGYTFGSGTRLTVV.

The J gene is TRBJ2-5, the V gene TRBV3-1; 13 bases align to TRBD2. The CDR3 runs 16 residues. The germline CDR1 and CDR2 sequences are LGHDT and YNNKEL (reference sequence). After removal of 1 base from V and 4 bases from J, the junction contained 3 bases not matched to a gene. CDR3 in DNA: TGTGCCAGCAGCCAAGGTTGGACTAGCGGGGGAGAGACCCAGTACTTC. It translates to CASSQGWTSGGETQYF.

This chain links TRBV12-3 or TRBV12-4 with TRBJ2-4, with D tentatively TRBD2 (5 bases). Trimming took 4 bases from V and 7 from J, leaving 14 bases between them. This CDR3 is 14 amino acids long. CDR3 in amino acids: CASSSGLPNNIQYF. The CDR3 region has the DNA TGTGCCAGCAGTTCAGGACTGCCTAACAACATTCAGTACTTC.

The chain combines TRBV7-9 with TRBJ2-7, with D unresolved. The V gene's germline CDR1 is SEHNR and CDR2 FQNEAQ (reference sequence). The germline V and J ends were trimmed by 3 bases and 2 bases, with 5 bases remaining between them. The CDR3 extends over 12 amino acids. The CDR3 coding sequence is TGTGCCAGCAGCTTCCCCGCCTACGAGCAGTACTTC. It codes for CASSFPAYEQYF.

The chain joins TRBV7-8 to TRBJ2-5, with unresolved D. The germline gives CDR1 SGHVS, CDR2 FQNEAQ. The CDR3 has 12 residues. With 6 bases removed from V and 2 bases from J, the gap between germline ends came to 7 bases. The CDR3 DNA is TGTGCCAGCAGGAAGAATCAAGAGACCCAGTACTTC. This encodes CASRKNQETQYF. Full variable domain (rest looked up from reference TRBV7-8 and TRBJ2-5): GAGVSQSPRYKVAKRGQDVALRCDPISGHVSLFWYQQALGQGPEFLTYFQNEAQLDKSGLPSDRFFAERPEGSVSTLKIQRTQQEDSAVYLCASRKNQETQYFGPGTRLLVL.

This clonotype was counted only a few times. The V call is TRBV20-1, the J call TRBJ2-2; D is uncertain. V lost 0 bases, J lost 3 bases, and 8 bases lay in between. CDR3 length: 14 amino acids. Germline CDR1 and CDR2: DFQATT and SNEGSKA (reference sequence). Written as DNA, the CDR3 is TGCAGTGCTAGAGATCGTGGCCACACCGGGGAGCTGTTTTTT. Its protein product is CSARDRGHTGELFF.

This clonotype was observed a handful of times. A read error is possible here, since a much larger clone lies one base away. The chain uses TRBV20-1 and TRBJ1-2; possible D gene TRBD1, 5 bases. This CDR3 spans 13 amino acids. Trimming cost V 0 bases and J 4 bases, with 9 bases left between them. Germline V lookup: CDR1 DFQATT, CDR2 SNEGSKA (reference sequence). CDR3 in DNA: TGCAGTGCTAGAGATCGACAGAGCTATGGCTACACCTTC. Translating gives CSARDRQSYGYTF.

Ten or more counts support this clonotype. In DNA, the CDR3 is TGTGCCAGCAGCTCCACCTATAATACCTACGAGCAGTACTTC. It translates to CASSSTYNTYEQYF. The chain employs TRBV7-2 and TRBJ2-7; D uncertain. This CDR3 region has 14 residues. Germline V gene lookup returns CDR1 SGHTA and CDR2 FQGNSA. Trimming left V 4 bases short and J 2 bases short, with 12 bases between.

In this sample, this clonotype turned up a few times. The chain recombines TRBV4-1 with TRBJ2-7; D is unclear. Germline-derived CDR1 and CDR2 are MGHRA and YSYEKL. V was shortened by 2 bases and J by 5 bases, with 13 bases between the two germline ends. CDR3 length: 14 residues. DNA of the CDR3: TGCGCCAGCAGCCAATCTTGGGGTAGGAACGAGCAGTACTTC. This sequence encodes CASSQSWGRNEQYF.

This clonotype was counted only a few times. V usage is TRBV29-1 and J usage is TRBJ2-5; possible D gene TRBD1, 5 bases. The CDR3 extends over 14 amino acids. Per germline, CDR1 SQVTM and CDR2 ANQGSEA. V lost 3 bases, J lost 2 bases, and 13 bases lay in between. The CDR3, as DNA: TGCAGCGTTGACAGAAGGGGCCTACAAGAGACCCAGTACTTC. The encoded protein is CSVDRRGLQETQYF.